The T cell receptor (beta chain) described here comes from a study of T-cell memory formation after mild COVID-19. TCRdb called the 5' RACE reads again in MiXCR, with one record for every CDR3 protein. The sample has 400,000 or so distinct CDR3 sequences; over 15% are singletons. V shed 0 bases, J shed 9 bases, and the junction held 10 bases outside the gene matches. Germline V gene lookup returns CDR1 MNHEY and CDR2 SVGAGI. There are 15 residues in the CDR3. This chain uses TRBV6-5 with TRBJ1-2, with 7 bases that match TRBD1. The sequencing sample was made of PBMCs or a T cell subset sorted from them (not recorded which). The clonotype comes from an adult woman who had mild COVID-19 (a few samples of this study predate the infection). Cell type and time point are not known. The CDR3 sequence is CASSYSIRTGGCYTF. The CDR3 DNA reads as TGTGCCAGCAGTTACTCGATCCGGACAGGCGGGTGCTACACCTTC.